The 28 T cell receptor beta chains reported below all come from one sample, sequenced in a study of PD-1 blockade in classical Hodgkin lymphoma. After autologous stem cell transplantation all patients relapsed, and prior brentuximab vedotin exposure differed between cohorts. Using immunoSEQ multiplex PCR, the repertoire was profiled, and TCRdb retains in-frame clones only, with some absent. This table has about 41,000 clones, 76% appearing once. The input for sequencing was peripheral blood mononuclear cells (PBMCs), taken at baseline. Receptor source: a human donor with classical Hodgkin lymphoma.

There are a few counts of this clone. The chain has TRBV5-6 and TRBJ2-5; D possibly uses TRBD1 or TRBD2 (5 bases each). This CDR3 has 17 amino acids. Germline V gene sequence: CDR1 SGHDT, CDR2 YYEEEE. The germline V and J ends were trimmed by 6 bases and 0 bases, with 21 bases remaining between them. CDR3 bases: TGTGCCAGCATCATCCTATCAGGGAAGGGACACCAAGAGACCCAGTACTTC. Protein product: CASIILSGKGHQETQYF.

V and J are TRBV6-5 and TRBJ2-7; maybe TRBD1 (6 bases). Trimming took 3 bases from V and 7 from J, leaving 16 bases between them. The CDR3 totals 14 residues. Germline V CDR1 and CDR2: MNHEY, SVGAGI. CDR3 sequence reads: CASSYLTGGREQYF. CDR3 coding DNA: TGTGCCAGCAGTTATCTGACAGGCGGAAGGGAGCAGTACTTC.

The chain is built from TRBV2 and TRBJ1-2; 8 bases map to TRBD1. The CDR3 is 10 residues long. V was pared by 9 bases and J by 8 bases, with 2 bases of the junction left unmatched. Looked up from germline, CDR1 is SNHLY and CDR2 is FYNNEI. The CDR3 here is CARTGDGYTF. CDR3 DNA: TGTGCCAGGACAGGGGACGGCTACACCTTC.

The chain is built from TRBV18 and TRBJ1-5, with a weak D call TRBD1 (6 bases). This CDR3 spans 16 amino acids. The germline CDR1 and CDR2 sequences are KGHSH and LQKENI. V was cut by 4 bases and J by 1 base, with 14 bases left in between. The CDR3: CASSRGSTGSNQPQHF. The CDR3 DNA sequence: TGTGCCAGCTCACGGGGGTCCACAGGGAGCAATCAGCCCCAGCATTTT.

The chain is built from TRBV11-2 and TRBJ2-7; 9 nucleotides line up with TRBD1. This CDR3 spans 15 amino acids. The V and J ends lost 5 bases and 9 bases, in that order; junction bases with no gene match: 14. Looked up from germline, CDR1 is SGHAT and CDR2 is FQNNGV. CDR3 DNA: TGTGCCAGCAGCACCACACCCGGGACAGGGATAGGGCAGTACTTC. The encoded protein is CASSTTPGTGIGQYF.

The rearrangement joins TRBV29-1 to TRBJ1-1; D remains unclear. V lost 4 bases and J 0 bases, leaving 3 bases between the germline ends. CDR3 length: 11 amino acids. Germline CDR1 is SQVTM and CDR2 is ANQGSEA. DNA for the CDR3: TGCAGCGTTGCGGTGAACACTGAAGCTTTCTTT. This gives the protein CSVAVNTEAFF. The full variable domain, completed using reference TRBV29-1 and TRBJ1-1, is SAVISQKPSRDICQRGTSLTIQCQVDSQVTMMFWYRQQPGQSLTLIATANQGSEATYESGFVIDKFPISRPNLTFSTLTVSNMSPEDSSIYLCSVAVNTEAFFGQGTRLTVV.

The V and J genes are TRBV6-4 and TRBJ2-4, with TRBD2 matching over 7 bases. V trimming: 2 bases; J trimming: 4 bases; junction bases outside the gene matches: 5. Germline-derived CDR1 and CDR2 are MRHNA and SNTAGT. The CDR3 contains 15 residues. CDR3 bases: TGTGCCAGCAGTGACCGCGGGAGCGCTAAAAACATTCAGTACTTC. It specifies CASSDRGSAKNIQYF.

The chain is built from TRBV19 and TRBJ1-1; D uncertain. Germline-derived CDR1 and CDR2 are LNHDA and SQIVND (reference sequence). Trimming removed 7 bases from V and 1 base from J, with 10 bases in between. The CDR3 covers 13 residues. CDR3 in DNA: TGTGCCAGTAATCGGCGGAAGAACACTGAAGCTTTCTTT. Translated: CASNRRKNTEAFF.

V and J are TRBV2 and TRBJ2-2, with TRBD2 identical over 14 bases. CDR1 is SNHLY and CDR2 is FYNNEI in the germline V gene. The CDR3 contains 17 residues. J gave up 5 bases and V 5 bases, and 7 bases lay outside the gene matches. The CDR3 nucleotides are TGTGCCAGCAGTCCGGGACTAGCGGGAGTCGGAACCGGGGAGCTGTTTTTT. Amino acid sequence: CASSPGLAGVGTGELFF.

This clone was seen only a few times. The DNA of the CDR3 is TGTGCCAGCATGGGGACCCCGATCACTGAAGCTTTCTTT. It yields the protein CASMGTPITEAFF. This rearrangement joins TRBV28 to TRBJ1-1, with D tentatively TRBD1 (5 bases). The CDR3 totals 13 residues. V shed 7 bases and J shed 4 bases, with 13 bases lying between them. Germline CDR1 MDHEN, CDR2 SYDVKM.

In this sample, this clone is medium-sized (0.01 to 0.1%). The chain employs TRBV15 and TRBJ1-5, with D hard to call. Deletions cut 3 bases from V and 4 bases from J, with 10 bases between. Looked up from germline, CDR1 is LNHNV and CDR2 is YYDKDF (reference sequence). CDR3 length: 14 residues. CDR3 region: CATSSYGVNQPQHF. CDR3 DNA sequence: TGTGCCACCAGCAGCTATGGTGTTAATCAGCCCCAGCATTTT.

This clone was recorded only once. The chain employs TRBV6-5 and TRBJ1-1, with D possibly TRBD1 on 6 matching bases. Trimming shortened V by 8 bases and J by 7 bases, and 11 bases separated the two germline ends. This CDR3 spans 11 amino acids. CDR1 is MNHEY and CDR2 is SVGAGI in the germline V gene. The DNA for the CDR3 is TGTGCCAGCGAAGGACAGCTTGAAGCTTTCTTT. Protein: CASEGQLEAFF.

CDR3 residues: CASSLFDRAYEQYF. CDR3 nucleotides: TGTGCCAGCAGCTTGTTCGACAGGGCCTACGAGCAGTACTTC. This chain joins TRBV5-6 and TRBJ2-7; the match to TRBD1 covers 7 bases. With V trimmed by 1 base and J by 2 bases, 3 bases remained unmatched. Germline CDR1 is SGHDT and CDR2 is YYEEEE. This CDR3 spans 14 amino acids.

This clone has just one count. The sample contains more than one DNA sequence encoding this CDR3. The chain links TRBV18 to TRBJ1-1; D might be TRBD1 (5 bases). The CDR3 is 15 amino acids. Germline-derived CDR1 and CDR2 are KGHSH and LQKENI. V dropped 0 bases and J dropped 0 bases, with 8 bases sitting between them. The CDR3 loop reads CASSPPGGLNTEAFF. CDR3 coding DNA: TGTGCCAGCTCACCACCCGGGGGACTGAACACTGAAGCTTTCTTT. The complete variable domain, with remaining parts taken from reference TRBV18 and TRBJ1-1, reads NAGVMQNPRHLVRRRGQEARLRCSPMKGHSHVYWYRQLPEEGLKFMVYLQKENIIDESGMPKERFSAEFPKEGPSILRIQQVVRGDSAAYFCASSPPGGLNTEAFFGQGTRLTVV.

The chain employs TRBV5-1 and TRBJ1-1, with a tentative D call TRBD1 (5 bases). V was clipped by 0 bases and J by 11 bases, with 14 bases between them. Germline CDR1 SGHRS, CDR2 YFSETQ. This CDR3 contains 13 residues. Here the CDR3 DNA reads TGCGCCAGCAGCTTGGTTACGCAGGGAGGTGCTTTCTTT. Residues: CASSLVTQGGAFF.

The chain joins TRBV27 to TRBJ2-2; D assignment may be TRBD1 or TRBD2 (5 bases each). The CDR3 has 14 amino acids. The V gene lost 6 bases and the J gene lost 8 bases, with 16 bases spanning the gap. From germline, CDR1 is MNHEY and CDR2 SMNVEV (reference sequence). The DNA of the CDR3 is TGTGCCAGCAGGCCGGGACCCCGTTTAGGGGAGCTGTTTTTT. It codes for CASRPGPRLGELFF.

This rearrangement joins TRBV11-2 to TRBJ1-4; 7 bases match TRBD1. Trimming at V came to 1 base and at J to 6 bases, leaving 8 bases not matched to a gene. The CDR3 has 16 residues. The V gene's germline CDR1 is SGHAT and CDR2 FQNNGV. CDR3 protein: CASSLVISQGDEKLFF. The CDR3 region has the DNA TGTGCCAGCAGCTTAGTTATTTCTCAGGGGGATGAAAAACTGTTTTTT.

The chain combines TRBV7-9 with TRBJ1-2; D gene uncertain. Germline CDR1 is SEHNR and CDR2 is FQNEAQ (reference sequence). V lost 4 bases, J lost 6 bases, and 6 bases lay in between. The CDR3 is 11 residues long. CDR3 sequence: CASSSFDGYTF. CDR3 nucleotide sequence: TGTGCCAGCAGCTCATTTGATGGCTACACCTTC. The full variable domain, rest sourced from reference TRBV7-9 and TRBJ1-2, is DTGVSQNPRHKITKRGQNVTFRCDPISEHNRLYWYRQTLGQGPEFLTYFQNEAQLEKSRLLSDRFSAERPKGSFSTLEIQRTEQGDSAMYLCASSSFDGYTFGSGTRLTVV.

This clone was seen just once. The chain employs TRBV28 and TRBJ1-5; D ambiguous. CDR3 size: 14 residues. Germline V gives CDR1 MDHEN, CDR2 SYDVKM. Trimming removed 1 base at V and 3 bases at J, with 7 bases between. The CDR3 loop reads CASSLSGYNQPQHF. CDR3 nucleotide sequence: TGTGCCAGCAGTTTATCCGGATACAATCAGCCCCAGCATTTT.

This clone was seen a few times. V and J are TRBV18 and TRBJ2-7; 12 positions match TRBD2. The V and J ends lost 1 base and 3 bases, in that order; junction bases with no gene match: 10. The CDR3 spans 18 residues. The germline V gene has CDR1 KGHSH and CDR2 LQKENI. CDR3 sequence: CASSPLILETSGGYEQYF. The CDR3 region has the DNA TGTGCCAGCTCACCACTGATCCTGGAGACTAGCGGGGGCTACGAGCAGTACTTC. Full variable domain (rest looked up from reference TRBV18 and TRBJ2-7): NAGVMQNPRHLVRRRGQEARLRCSPMKGHSHVYWYRQLPEEGLKFMVYLQKENIIDESGMPKERFSAEFPKEGPSILRIQQVVRGDSAAYFCASSPLILETSGGYEQYFGPGTRLTVT.

The chain joins TRBV11-3 to TRBJ1-3; D ambiguous. The CDR3 has 13 amino acids. V shed 5 bases and J shed 4 bases, with 9 bases lying between them. CDR1 and CDR2 (germline): SGHNT, YENEEA. The CDR3 is CASSLYGGNTIYF. CDR3 in DNA: TGTGCCAGCAGCCTATACGGGGGAAACACCATATATTTT. The variable domain in full, completed from reference TRBV11-3 and TRBJ1-3, reads EAGVVQSPRYKIIEKKQPVAFWCNPISGHNTLYWYLQNLGQGPELLIRYENEEAVDDSQLPKDRFSAERLKGVDSTLKIQPAELGDSAVYLCASSLYGGNTIYFGEGSWLTVV.

The chain links TRBV7-8 to TRBJ2-5; D remains unclear. CDR1 and CDR2 from the germline V gene are SGHVS and FQNEAQ. The CDR3 has 12 amino acids. The V gene lost 4 bases and the J gene lost 0 bases, with 3 bases spanning the gap. The CDR3 coding sequence is TGTGCCAGCAGCTCGTACCAAGAGACCCAGTACTTC. Encoded protein: CASSSYQETQYF.

J is TRBJ1-2 and V is TRBV21-1. TRBV21-1 is noted as a pseudogene. The CDR3 has 13 residues. The CDR3 is CASSKGVRGRYTF. DNA of the CDR3: TGTGCCAGCAGCAAAGGGGTCCGGGGGCGCTACACCTTC.

V is TRBV11-2 and J is TRBJ2-3, with 8 bases matching TRBD1. The CDR3 has 16 residues. CDR1 and CDR2 (germline): SGHAT, FQNNGV. The V and J ends lost 5 bases and 1 base, in that order; junction bases with no gene match: 8. The CDR3 sequence: CASSPWTGIRTDTQYF. The DNA for the CDR3 is TGTGCCAGCAGCCCTTGGACAGGGATACGCACAGATACGCAGTATTTT.

The chain uses TRBV29-1 and TRBJ2-7, with 8 bases matching TRBD1. Per germline, CDR1 SQVTM and CDR2 ANQGSEA. Trimming at V came to 0 bases and at J to 0 bases, leaving 1 base not matched to a gene. The CDR3 loop spans 14 amino acids. The DNA for the CDR3 is TGCAGCGTTGAAGACGGGACAGGCTCCTACGAGCAGTACTTC. Translating it yields CSVEDGTGSYEQYF.

The chain employs TRBV29-1 and TRBJ2-1; TRBD2 agrees at 9 bases. J lost 0 bases, V lost 3 bases, and 9 bases had no gene match. Germline CDR1 reads SQVTM; CDR2 reads ANQGSEA. The CDR3 runs to 17 residues. The DNA for the CDR3 is TGCAGCGTTGAGGCTAGCGGGACCCAGAACTCCTACAATGAGCAGTTCTTC. It specifies CSVEASGTQNSYNEQFF.

V is TRBV7-9 and J is TRBJ2-7; tentatively, D is TRBD2 (5 bases). V lost 2 bases, J lost 2 bases, and 13 bases lay in between. CDR3 length: 15 amino acids. Germline lookup yields CDR1 SEHNR and CDR2 FQNEAQ (reference sequence). CDR3 coding DNA: TGTGCCAGCAGCTTAACCGGGAACCCAACCTACGAGCAGTACTTC. Its translation is CASSLTGNPTYEQYF.

The genes are TRBV19 and TRBJ2-3; 10 bases line up with TRBD2. V was clipped by 5 bases and J by 2 bases; unmatched bases: 13. The CDR3 has 18 residues. Germline-derived CDR1 and CDR2 are LNHDA and SQIVND (reference sequence). The CDR3 region has the DNA TGTGCCAGTAGTCTCTCCCGGGCTAGCGGGAGACCCACAGATACGCAGTATTTT. Its protein is CASSLSRASGRPTDTQYF.